A selection of T cell receptor beta chains follows, all from one sample in a study of CD8+CD57+ T cells in acquired aplastic anemia. Each CDR3 protein gets one entry after TCRdb re-called the reads with MiXCR. The data show roughly 150,000 distinct CDR3 sequences, approximately 43% seen once. The sample was sorted CD4+, CD8+, or CD8+CD57+ T cells (not recorded which) from PBMCs. Every receptor here comes from a human donor in good health. Each CDR3 is given with its conserved first and last residue. The order of the fields is V gene, CDR3 protein.

>TRBV4-1
CASSQVYRETGELFF
>TRBV4-1
CASSQQGTGNTEAFF
>TRBV7-8
CASSYRTGGEDTQYF
>TRBV2
CASNGQEGRTNEKLFF
>TRBV11-1
CASSYRTSGGRYEQYF
>TRBV6-1
CASSRRTESYEQYF
>TRBV5-5
CASSWAPGQGVVEQYF
>TRBV10-3
CASSVGPYGYTF
>TRBV19
CASRTEGYGYTF
>TRBV11-1
CASSLESRGQETQYF
>TRBV19
CASSTGLSEQFF
>TRBV7-6
CASSANMGQGVLLF
>TRBV5-1
CASSPDIYYEQYF
>TRBV19
CASSLTGTDNSPLHF
>TRBV6-9
CASSYSRDRGGAFF
>TRBV9
CASRDSTTDTQYF
>TRBV7-8
CASSSLGVGYYTF
>TRBV6-4
CASGVGMGTEAFF
>TRBV11-1
CASSLSLVGTGYEQYF
>TRBV20-1
CSASTGLYEQYF
>TRBV13
CASSLRGIYGYTF
>TRBV27
CASSRDRGTDTQYF
>TRBV10-3
CAISESGAGTEAFF
>TRBV14
CASSQGLKETQYF
>TRBV4-1
CASSRSWGRTSGDVYEQYF
>TRBV9
CASSVAGVGNEQFF
>TRBV29-1
CSVEGGELNPYEQYF
>TRBV19
CASSVTLAGGTDTQYF
>TRBV12-3/TRBV12-4
CASRPTAQRDSYNSPLHF
>TRBV28
CASGPSGFSYNEQFF
>TRBV10-3
CAMAGDAGELFF
>TRBV19
CASSMGLGKLFF
>TRBV6-2/TRBV6-3
CASVKGGYPRGYGYTF
>TRBV7-3
CASSEGQNYGYTF
>TRBV6-1
CASSSQILRGIYGYTF
>TRBV29-1
CSVVPGGPGNTIYF
>TRBV20-1
CSAPGTGGSRVRGTEAFF
>TRBV25-1
CASFDRNTEAFF
>TRBV12-3/TRBV12-4
CASIPGLAGFGELFF
>TRBV10-3
CAISDYTGELFF
>TRBV20-1
CSARDPGQGNTEAFF
>TRBV5-6
CASSGRGLAGAIQETQYF
>TRBV5-8
CASSLGGGADTEAFF
>TRBV7-9
CASSLDTLNTEAFF
>TRBV5-6
CASSLAGLNTGELFF
>TRBV10-1
CASRDTRQRTGAFF
>TRBV5-1
CASSFGTDQETQYF
>TRBV10-1
CASTDGSSYNSPLHF
>TRBV10-3
CAISEWGRTSGNTIYF
>TRBV20-1
CSARDRGGRGSSYEQYF
>TRBV12-3/TRBV12-4
CASTPGVGDHF